The clone carrying this T cell receptor beta chain was recorded once. The source of the sample is a study of blood T cell repertoires in COVID-19. At the level of the study: Spain, Italy and the United States supplied samples that represented acute and convalescent COVID-19.

There are 14 residues in the CDR3. The V and J ends lost 3 bases and 3 bases, in that order; junction bases with no gene match: 3. Looked up from germline, CDR1 is MNHEY and CDR2 is SMNVEV (reference sequence). Libraries were prepared by immunoSEQ multiplex PCR; TCRdb keeps only in-frame clonotypes and omits some of them. The sample holds roughly 260,000 clones, 65% to 90% seen once. The TCR originated in an elderly woman with active or convalescent COVID-19. V usage is TRBV27 and J usage is TRBJ2-3; 7 nucleotides line up with TRBD2. Specimen: peripheral blood. CDR3 amino acids: CASSLEGGTDTQYF. For the CDR3, the DNA is TGTGCCAGCAGTTTGGAGGGAGGGACAGATACGCAGTATTTT.